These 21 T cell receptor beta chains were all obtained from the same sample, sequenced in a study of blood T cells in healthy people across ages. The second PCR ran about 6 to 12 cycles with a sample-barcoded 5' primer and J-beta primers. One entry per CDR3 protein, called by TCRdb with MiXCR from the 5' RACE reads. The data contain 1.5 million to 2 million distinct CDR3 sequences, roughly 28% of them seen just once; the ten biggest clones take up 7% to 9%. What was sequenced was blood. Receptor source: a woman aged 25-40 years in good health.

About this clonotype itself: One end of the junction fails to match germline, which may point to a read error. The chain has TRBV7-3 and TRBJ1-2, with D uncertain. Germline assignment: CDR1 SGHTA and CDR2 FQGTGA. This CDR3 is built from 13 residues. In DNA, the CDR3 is TGTGTCAGCAGTGTAGATCCCACTTATGGCTACACCTTC. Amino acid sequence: CVSSVDPTYGYTF.

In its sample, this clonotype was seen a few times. The CDR3 DNA follows: TGTGCCAGCAGTTCGCTGGCGGGGACAGACCTTAATCAGCCCCAGCATTTT. Protein: CASSSLAGTDLNQPQHF. The chain has TRBV28 and TRBJ1-5; TRBD1 aligns across 7 bases. This CDR3 comprises 17 residues. Looked up from germline, CDR1 is MDHEN and CDR2 is SYDVKM. V lost 4 bases to trimming and J lost 4 bases; unmatched junction nucleotides: 13.

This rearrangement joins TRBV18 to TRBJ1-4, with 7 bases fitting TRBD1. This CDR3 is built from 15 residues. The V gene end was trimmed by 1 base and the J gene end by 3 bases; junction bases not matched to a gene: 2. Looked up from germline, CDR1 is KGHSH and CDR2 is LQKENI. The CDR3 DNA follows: TGTGCCAGCTCACCACTCACAGGGGCTAATGAAAAACTGTTTTTT. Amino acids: CASSPLTGANEKLFF.

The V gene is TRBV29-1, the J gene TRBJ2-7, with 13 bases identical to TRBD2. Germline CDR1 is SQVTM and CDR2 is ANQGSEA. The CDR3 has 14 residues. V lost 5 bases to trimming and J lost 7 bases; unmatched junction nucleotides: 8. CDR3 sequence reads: CSVTSGRAFNEQYF. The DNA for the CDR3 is TGCAGCGTTACTAGCGGGAGGGCCTTTAATGAGCAGTACTTC.

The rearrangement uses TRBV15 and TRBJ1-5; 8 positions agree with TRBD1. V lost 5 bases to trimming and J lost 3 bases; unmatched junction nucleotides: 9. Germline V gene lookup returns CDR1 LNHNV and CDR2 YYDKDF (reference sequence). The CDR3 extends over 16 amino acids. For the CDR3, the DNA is TGTGCCACCAGCGCCAAACGGACAGGGATCAATCAGCCCCAGCATTTT. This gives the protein CATSAKRTGINQPQHF.

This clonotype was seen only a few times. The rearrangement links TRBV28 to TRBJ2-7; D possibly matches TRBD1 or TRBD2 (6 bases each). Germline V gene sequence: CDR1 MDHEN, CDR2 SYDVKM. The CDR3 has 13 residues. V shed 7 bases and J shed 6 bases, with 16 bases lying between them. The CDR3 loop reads CASNIGGSGEQYF. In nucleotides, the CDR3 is TGTGCCAGCAACATAGGGGGGTCCGGCGAGCAGTACTTC.

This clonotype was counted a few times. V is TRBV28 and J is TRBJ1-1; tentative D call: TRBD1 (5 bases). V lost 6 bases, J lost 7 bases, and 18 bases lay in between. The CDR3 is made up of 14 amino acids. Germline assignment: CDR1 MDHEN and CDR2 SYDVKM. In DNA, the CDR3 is TGTGCCAGCAGGCCCGGGGGGTGCTTGGTTGAAGCTTTCTTT. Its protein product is CASRPGGCLVEAFF. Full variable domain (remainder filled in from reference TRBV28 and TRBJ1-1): DVKVTQSSRYLVKRTGEKVFLECVQDMDHENMFWYRQDPGLGLRLIYFSYDVKMKEKGDIPEGYSVSREKKERFSLILESASTNQTSMYLCASRPGGCLVEAFFGQGTRLTVV.

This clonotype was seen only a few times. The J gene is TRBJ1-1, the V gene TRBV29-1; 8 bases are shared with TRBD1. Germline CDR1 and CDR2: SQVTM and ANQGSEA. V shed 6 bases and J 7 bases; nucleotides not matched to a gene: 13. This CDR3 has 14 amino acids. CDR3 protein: CSVLQGRGLNEAFF. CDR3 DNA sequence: TGCAGCGTGCTACAGGGCAGGGGGCTGAATGAAGCTTTCTTT.

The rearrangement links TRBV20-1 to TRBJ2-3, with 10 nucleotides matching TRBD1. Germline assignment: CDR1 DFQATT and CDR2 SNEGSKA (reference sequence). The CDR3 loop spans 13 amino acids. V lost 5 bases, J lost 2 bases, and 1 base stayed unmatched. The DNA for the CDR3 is TGCAGTGCTGGGACAGGGGACACAGATACGCAGTATTTT. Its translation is CSAGTGDTDTQYF.

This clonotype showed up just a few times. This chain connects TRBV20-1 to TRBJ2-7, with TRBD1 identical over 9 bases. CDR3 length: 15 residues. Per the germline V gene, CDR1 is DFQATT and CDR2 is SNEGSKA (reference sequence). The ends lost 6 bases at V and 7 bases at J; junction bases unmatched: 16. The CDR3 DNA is TGCAGTGCCCCCTTACCGGGACAGGGCCCCCAAGAGCAGTACTTC. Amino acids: CSAPLPGQGPQEQYF.

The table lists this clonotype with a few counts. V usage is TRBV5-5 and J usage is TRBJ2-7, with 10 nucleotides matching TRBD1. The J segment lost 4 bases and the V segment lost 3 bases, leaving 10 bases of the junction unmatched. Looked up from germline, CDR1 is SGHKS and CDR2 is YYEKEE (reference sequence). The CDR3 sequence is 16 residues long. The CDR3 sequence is CASSSPTGGRTYEQYF. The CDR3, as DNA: TGTGCCAGCAGCTCGCCGACAGGGGGCCGTACATACGAGCAGTACTTC.

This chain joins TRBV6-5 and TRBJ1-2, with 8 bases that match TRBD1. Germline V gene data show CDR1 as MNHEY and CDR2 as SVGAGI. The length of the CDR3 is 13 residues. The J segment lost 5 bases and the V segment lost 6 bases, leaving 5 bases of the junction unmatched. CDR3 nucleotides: TGTGCCAGCAGCACAGGGGGGACGTATGGCTACACCTTC. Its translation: CASSTGGTYGYTF.

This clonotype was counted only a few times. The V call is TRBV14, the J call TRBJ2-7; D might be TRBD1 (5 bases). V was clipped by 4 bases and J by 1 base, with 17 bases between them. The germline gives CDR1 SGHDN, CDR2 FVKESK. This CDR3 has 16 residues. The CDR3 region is CASSRLKLTGSYEQYF. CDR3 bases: TGTGCCAGCAGCCGACTGAAACTTACAGGTTCCTACGAGCAGTACTTC.

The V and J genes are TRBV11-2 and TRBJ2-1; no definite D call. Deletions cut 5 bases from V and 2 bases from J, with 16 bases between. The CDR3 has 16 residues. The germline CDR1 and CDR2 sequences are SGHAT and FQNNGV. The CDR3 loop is CASSAPYRLAYNEQFF. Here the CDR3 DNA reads TGTGCCAGCAGCGCCCCATACCGGTTAGCCTACAATGAGCAGTTCTTC.

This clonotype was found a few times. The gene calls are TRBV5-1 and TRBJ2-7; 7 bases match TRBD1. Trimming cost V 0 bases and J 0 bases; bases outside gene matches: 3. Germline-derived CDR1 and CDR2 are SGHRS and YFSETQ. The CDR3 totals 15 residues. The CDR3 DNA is TGCGCCAGCAGCTTGGGAGGACAGGACTCCTACGAGCAGTACTTC. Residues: CASSLGGQDSYEQYF.

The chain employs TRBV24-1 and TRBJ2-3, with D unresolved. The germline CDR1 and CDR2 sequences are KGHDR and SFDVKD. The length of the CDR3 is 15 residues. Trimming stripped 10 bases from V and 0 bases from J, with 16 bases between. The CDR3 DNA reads TGTGCCACAGCGAGCGCCGGAGCTAGCACAGATACGCAGTATTTT. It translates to CATASAGASTDTQYF.

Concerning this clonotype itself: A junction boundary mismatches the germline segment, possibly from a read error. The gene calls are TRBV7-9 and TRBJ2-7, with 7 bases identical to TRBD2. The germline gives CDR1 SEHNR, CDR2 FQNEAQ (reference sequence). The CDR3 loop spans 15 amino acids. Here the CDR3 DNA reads TGTGCCAACAGCCGCAGGGAGGGTACCGTACGCGAGCAGTACTTC. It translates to CANSRREGTVREQYF. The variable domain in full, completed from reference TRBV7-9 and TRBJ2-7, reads DTGVSQNPRHKITKRGQNVTFRCDPISEHNRLYWYRQTLGQGPEFLTYFQNEAQLEKSRLLSDRFSAERPKGSFSTLEIQRTEQGDSAMYLCANSRREGTVREQYFGPGTRLTVT.

The CDR3 coding sequence is TGTGCCAGCAGTCCAGGGGGCGATTCGTCTTTCTTT. This codes for CASSPGGDSSFF. The chain employs TRBV12-3 or TRBV12-4 and TRBJ1-1, with 8 positions matching TRBD1. Trimming at V came to 5 bases and at J to 12 bases, leaving 8 bases not matched to a gene. The CDR3 sequence is 12 residues long.

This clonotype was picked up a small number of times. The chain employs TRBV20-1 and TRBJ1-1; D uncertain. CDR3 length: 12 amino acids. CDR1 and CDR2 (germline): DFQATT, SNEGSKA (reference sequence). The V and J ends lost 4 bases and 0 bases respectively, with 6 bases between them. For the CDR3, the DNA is TGCAGTGCTACTTATATGAACACTGAAGCTTTCTTT. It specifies CSATYMNTEAFF.

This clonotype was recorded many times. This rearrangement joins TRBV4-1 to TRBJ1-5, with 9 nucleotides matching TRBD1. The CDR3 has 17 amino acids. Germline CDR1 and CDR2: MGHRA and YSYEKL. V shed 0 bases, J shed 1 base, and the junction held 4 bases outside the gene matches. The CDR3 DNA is TGCGCCAGCAGCCAAGATGGGGGACAGGGCAGCAATCAGCCCCAGCATTTT. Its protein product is CASSQDGGQGSNQPQHF.

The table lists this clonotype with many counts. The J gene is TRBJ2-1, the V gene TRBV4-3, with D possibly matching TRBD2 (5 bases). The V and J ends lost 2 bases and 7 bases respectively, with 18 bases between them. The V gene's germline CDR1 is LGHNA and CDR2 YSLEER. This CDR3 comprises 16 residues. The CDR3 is CASSQLVVASLNEQFF. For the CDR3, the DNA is TGCGCCAGCAGCCAACTCGTCGTGGCTAGCCTTAATGAGCAGTTCTTC.